Listed here is a single T cell receptor beta chain. The data were produced by immunoSEQ multiplex PCR, yet TCRdb's version contains in-frame clones alone and is incomplete. The sample has around 79,000 clones; around 85% are singletons. V gave up 10 bases and J gave up 8 bases, with 21 bases separating them. CDR3 size: 14 residues. CDR1 and CDR2 from the germline V gene are ENHRY and SYGVKD. Time point given: pretreatment peripheral blood. This specimen belongs to a study of PD-L1 blockade in urothelial cancer. The receptor comes from a man between 40 and 49 years old with urothelial cancer. Sequenced here: PBMCs, sampled around atezolizumab (anti-PD-L1) treatment. The chain carries TRBV10-3 and TRBJ1-5; possible D gene TRBD1, 5 bases. The DNA of the CDR3 is TGTGCCACCACGAACGGGACTCTCGGTAAGCCCCAGCATTTT. Translating it yields CATTNGTLGKPQHF.